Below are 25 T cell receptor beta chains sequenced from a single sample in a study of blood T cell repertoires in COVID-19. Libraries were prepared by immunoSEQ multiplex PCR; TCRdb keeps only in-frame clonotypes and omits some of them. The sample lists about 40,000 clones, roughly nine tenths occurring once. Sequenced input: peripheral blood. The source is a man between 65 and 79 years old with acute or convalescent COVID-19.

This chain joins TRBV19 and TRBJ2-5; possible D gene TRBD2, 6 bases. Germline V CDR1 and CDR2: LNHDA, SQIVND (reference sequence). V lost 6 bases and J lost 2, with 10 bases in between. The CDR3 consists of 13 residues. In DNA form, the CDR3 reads TGTGCCAGTAGCCGGGACTTTCAAGAGACCCAGTACTTC. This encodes CASSRDFQETQYF.

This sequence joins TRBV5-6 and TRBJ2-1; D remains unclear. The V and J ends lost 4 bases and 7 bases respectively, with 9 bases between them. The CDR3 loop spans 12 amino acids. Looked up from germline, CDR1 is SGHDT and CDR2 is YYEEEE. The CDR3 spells CASSPLNNEQFF. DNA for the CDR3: TGTGCCAGCAGCCCCCTTAATAATGAGCAGTTCTTC.

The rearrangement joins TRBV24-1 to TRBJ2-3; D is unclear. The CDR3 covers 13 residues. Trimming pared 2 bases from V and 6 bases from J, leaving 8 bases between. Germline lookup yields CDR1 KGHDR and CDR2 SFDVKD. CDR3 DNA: TGTGCCACCAGTGATTCTGACTGGGATACGCAGTATTTT. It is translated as CATSDSDWDTQYF.

Here the CDR3 DNA reads TGTGCCAGCTGGGGGCGGAATCAGCCCCAGCATTTT. This encodes CASWGRNQPQHF. This chain uses TRBV2 with TRBJ1-5; D might be TRBD1 (6 bases). V was clipped by 8 bases and J by 4 bases, with 9 bases between them. The germline CDR1 and CDR2 sequences are SNHLY and FYNNEI. The length of the CDR3 is 12 residues.

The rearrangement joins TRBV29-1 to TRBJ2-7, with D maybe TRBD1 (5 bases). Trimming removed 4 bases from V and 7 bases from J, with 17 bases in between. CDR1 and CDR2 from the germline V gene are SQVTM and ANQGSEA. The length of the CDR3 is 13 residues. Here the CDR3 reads CSVAPPQGREQYF. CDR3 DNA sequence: TGCAGCGTTGCCCCCCCCCAGGGTAGGGAGCAGTACTTC.

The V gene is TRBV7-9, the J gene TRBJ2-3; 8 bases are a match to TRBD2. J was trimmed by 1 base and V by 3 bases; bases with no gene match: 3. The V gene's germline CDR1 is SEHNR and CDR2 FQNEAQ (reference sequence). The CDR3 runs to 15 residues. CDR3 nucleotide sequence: TGTGCCAGCAGCTTCGGACTAGCAGGCACAGATACGCAGTATTTT. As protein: CASSFGLAGTDTQYF.

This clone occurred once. CDR3 sequence (DNA): TGCGCCAGCAGCTTCGGGGACAGCAACTATGGCTACACCTTC. Protein product: CASSFGDSNYGYTF. This chain joins TRBV5-1 and TRBJ1-2; 7 nucleotides agree with TRBD1. The CDR3 has 14 residues. Unmatched junction bases numbered 3, after V lost 2 bases and J lost 2 bases. Germline V gene sequence: CDR1 SGHRS, CDR2 YFSETQ.

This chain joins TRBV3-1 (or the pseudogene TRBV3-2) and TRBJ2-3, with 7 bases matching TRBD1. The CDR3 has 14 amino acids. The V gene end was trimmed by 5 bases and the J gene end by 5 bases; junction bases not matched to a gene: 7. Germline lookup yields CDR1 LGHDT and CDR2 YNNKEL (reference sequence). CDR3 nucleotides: TGTGCCAGCAGCTTCCGACAGGGAAGAGATACGCAGTATTTT. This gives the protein CASSFRQGRDTQYF.

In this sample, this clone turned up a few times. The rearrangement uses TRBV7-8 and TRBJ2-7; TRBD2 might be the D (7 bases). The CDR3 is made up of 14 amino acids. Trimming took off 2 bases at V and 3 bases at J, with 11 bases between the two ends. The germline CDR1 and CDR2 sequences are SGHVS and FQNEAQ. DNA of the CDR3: TGTGCCAGCAGCTTACCGGGGGGCGACTACGAGCAGTACTTC. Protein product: CASSLPGGDYEQYF.

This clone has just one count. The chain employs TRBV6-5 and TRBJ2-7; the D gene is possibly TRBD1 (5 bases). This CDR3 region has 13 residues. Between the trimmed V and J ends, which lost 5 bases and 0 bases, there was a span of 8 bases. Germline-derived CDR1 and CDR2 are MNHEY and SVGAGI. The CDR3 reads CASSMTDSYEQYF. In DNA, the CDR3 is TGTGCCAGCAGTATGACAGACTCCTACGAGCAGTACTTC.

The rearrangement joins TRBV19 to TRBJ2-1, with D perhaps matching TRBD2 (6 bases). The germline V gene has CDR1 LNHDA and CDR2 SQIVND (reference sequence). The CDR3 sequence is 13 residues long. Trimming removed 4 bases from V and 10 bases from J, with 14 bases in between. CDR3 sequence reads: CASSRLEVEEQFF. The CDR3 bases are TGTGCCAGTAGTAGACTAGAAGTTGAAGAGCAGTTCTTC.

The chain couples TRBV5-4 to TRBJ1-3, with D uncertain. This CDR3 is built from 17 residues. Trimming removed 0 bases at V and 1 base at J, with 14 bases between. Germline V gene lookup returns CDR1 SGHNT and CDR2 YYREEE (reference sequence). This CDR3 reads CASSLASEGMSGNTIYF. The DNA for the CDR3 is TGTGCCAGCAGCTTGGCAAGTGAGGGAATGTCTGGAAACACCATATATTTT.

CDR3: CASSEGTGPTGTLHF. CDR3 in DNA: TGTGCCAGCAGTGAAGGGACAGGTCCGACTGGGACCCTCCACTTT. The chain links TRBV2 to TRBJ1-6; TRBD1 matches 7 bases. This CDR3 comprises 15 residues. The germline CDR1 and CDR2 sequences are SNHLY and FYNNEI. V lost 1 base and J lost 14; bases outside the gene matches: 11. Complete variable domain (other parts from reference TRBV2 and TRBJ1-6): EPEVTQTPSHQVTQMGQEVILRCVPISNHLYFYWYRQILGQKVEFLVSFYNNEISEKSEIFDDQFSVERPDGSNFTLKIRSTKLEDSAMYFCASSEGTGPTGTLHFGNGTRLTVT.

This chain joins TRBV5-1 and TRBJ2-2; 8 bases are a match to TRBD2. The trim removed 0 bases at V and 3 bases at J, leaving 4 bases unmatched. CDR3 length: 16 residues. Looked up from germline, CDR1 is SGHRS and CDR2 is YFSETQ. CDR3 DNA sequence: TGCGCCAGCAGCTTGGCTGCGGGAGGCTACACCGGGGAGCTGTTTTTT. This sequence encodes CASSLAAGGYTGELFF.

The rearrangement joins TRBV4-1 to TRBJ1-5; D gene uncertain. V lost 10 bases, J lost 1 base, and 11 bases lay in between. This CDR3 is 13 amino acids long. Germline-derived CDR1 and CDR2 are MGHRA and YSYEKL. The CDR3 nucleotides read TGCGCCACCGCGGAGGGAAGCAATCAGCCCCAGCATTTT. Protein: CATAEGSNQPQHF.

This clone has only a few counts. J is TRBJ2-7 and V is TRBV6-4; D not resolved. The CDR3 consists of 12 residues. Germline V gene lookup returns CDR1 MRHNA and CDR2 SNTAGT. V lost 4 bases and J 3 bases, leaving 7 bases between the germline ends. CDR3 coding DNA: TGTGCCAGCAGTGCTGAGTTCTACGAGCAGTACTTC. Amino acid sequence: CASSAEFYEQYF.

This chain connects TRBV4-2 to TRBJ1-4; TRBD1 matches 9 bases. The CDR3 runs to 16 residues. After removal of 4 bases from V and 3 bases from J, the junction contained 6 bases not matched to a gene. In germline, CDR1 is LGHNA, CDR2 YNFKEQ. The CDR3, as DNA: TGTGCCAGCAGCCCCCTCGGGACAGGGTCTAATGAAAAACTGTTTTTT. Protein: CASSPLGTGSNEKLFF.

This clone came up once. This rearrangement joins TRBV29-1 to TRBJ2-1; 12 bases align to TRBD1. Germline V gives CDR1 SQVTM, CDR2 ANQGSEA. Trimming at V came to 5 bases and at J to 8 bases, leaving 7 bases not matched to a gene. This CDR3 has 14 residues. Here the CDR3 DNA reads TGCAGCGTTAACCGGGACAGGGGGCCGGATGAGCAGTTCTTC. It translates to CSVNRDRGPDEQFF.

The CDR3 DNA sequence: TGTGCCAGCAGCTTGGCAGATAGCAATCAGCCCCAGCATTTT. The encoded protein is CASSLADSNQPQHF. The gene calls are TRBV5-4 and TRBJ1-5; D remains ambiguous. Per germline, CDR1 SGHNT and CDR2 YYREEE (reference sequence). The V gene lost 0 bases and the J gene lost 0 bases, with 4 bases spanning the gap. The CDR3 has 14 amino acids.

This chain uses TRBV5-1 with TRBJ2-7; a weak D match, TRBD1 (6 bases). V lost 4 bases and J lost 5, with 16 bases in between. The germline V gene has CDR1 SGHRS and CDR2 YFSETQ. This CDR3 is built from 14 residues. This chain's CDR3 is CASSMPQGSDEQYF. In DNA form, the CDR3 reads TGCGCCAGCAGCATGCCCCAGGGGAGTGACGAGCAGTACTTC.

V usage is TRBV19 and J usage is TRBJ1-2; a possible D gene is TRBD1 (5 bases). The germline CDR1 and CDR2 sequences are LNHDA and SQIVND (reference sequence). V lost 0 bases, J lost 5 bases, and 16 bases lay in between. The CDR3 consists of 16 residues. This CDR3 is CASSIDRGSTAYGYTF. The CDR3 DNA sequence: TGTGCCAGTAGTATAGATCGGGGGTCCACGGCATATGGCTACACCTTC.

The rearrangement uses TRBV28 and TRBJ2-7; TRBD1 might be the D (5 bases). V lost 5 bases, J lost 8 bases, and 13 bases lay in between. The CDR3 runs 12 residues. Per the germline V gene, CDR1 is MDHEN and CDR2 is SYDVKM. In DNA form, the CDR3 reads TGTGCCAGCAGTCCAAGACAGCAAAAGCAGTACTTC. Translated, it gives CASSPRQQKQYF.

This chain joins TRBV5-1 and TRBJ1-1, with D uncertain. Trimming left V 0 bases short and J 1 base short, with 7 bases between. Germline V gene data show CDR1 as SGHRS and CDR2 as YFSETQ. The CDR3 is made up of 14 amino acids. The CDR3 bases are TGCGCCAGCAGCTTGGGCGTCGGGAACACTGAAGCTTTCTTT. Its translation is CASSLGVGNTEAFF.

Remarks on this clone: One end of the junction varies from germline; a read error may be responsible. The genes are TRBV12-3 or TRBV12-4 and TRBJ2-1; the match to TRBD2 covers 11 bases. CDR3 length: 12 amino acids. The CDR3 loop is CASSSTSGRSLF. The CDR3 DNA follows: TGTGCCAGCAGTTCTACTAGCGGGAGATCGCTCTTC.

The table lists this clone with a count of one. The CDR3 DNA follows: TGTGCCAGCAGCTCCGACAGGGACAATGAGCAGTTCTTC. It is translated as CASSSDRDNEQFF. The V and J genes are TRBV7-9 and TRBJ2-1; 7 bases line up with TRBD1. V lost 4 bases, J lost 5 bases, and 2 bases stayed unmatched. The CDR3 is 13 amino acids. The V gene's germline CDR1 is SEHNR and CDR2 FQNEAQ (reference sequence).